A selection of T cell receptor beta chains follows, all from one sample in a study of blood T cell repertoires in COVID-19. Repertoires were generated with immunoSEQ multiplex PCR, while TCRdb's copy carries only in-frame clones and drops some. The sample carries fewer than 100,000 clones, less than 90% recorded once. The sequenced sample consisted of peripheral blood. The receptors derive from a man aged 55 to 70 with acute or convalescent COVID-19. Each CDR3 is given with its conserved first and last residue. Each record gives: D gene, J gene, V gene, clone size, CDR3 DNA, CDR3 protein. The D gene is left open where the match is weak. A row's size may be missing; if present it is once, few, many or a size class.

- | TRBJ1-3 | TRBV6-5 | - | TGTGCCAGCGGCAGCTGGGTGAGGGACACCATATATTTT | CASGSWVRDTIYF
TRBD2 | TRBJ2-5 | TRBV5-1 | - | TGCGCCAGCAGCTTTGGACTAGCTCGTGAGACCCAGTACTTC | CASSFGLARETQYF
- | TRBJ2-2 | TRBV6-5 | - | TGTGCCAGCAGTTACAAGGCAGGGAACACCGGGGAGCTGTTTTTT | CASSYKAGNTGELFF
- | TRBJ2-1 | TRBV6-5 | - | TGTGCCAGCAGTTCAAACAGGGCCTCCTCCTACAATGAGCAGTTCTTC | CASSSNRASSYNEQFF
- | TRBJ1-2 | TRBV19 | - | TGTGCCAGTAACAGGCAGGGACAAGGCTACACCTTC | CASNRQGQGYTF
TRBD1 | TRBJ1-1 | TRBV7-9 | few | TGTGCCAGCAGCTTTGGACAGGGAGGGGAAGCTTTCTTT | CASSFGQGGEAFF
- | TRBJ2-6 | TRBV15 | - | TGTGCCACCAGCAGAAGGAGACAGGCCTTCTCTGGGGCCAACGTCCTGACTTTC | CATSRRRQAFSGANVLTF
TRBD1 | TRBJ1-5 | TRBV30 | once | TGTGCCTGGAGTGCAGACAGGGGCGGACAGCCCCAGCATTTT | CAWSADRGGQPQHF
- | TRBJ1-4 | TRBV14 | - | TGTGCCAGCAGCCGCCTACGGGAAAAACTGTTTTTT | CASSRLREKLFF
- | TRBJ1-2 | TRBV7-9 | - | TGTGCCAGCAGCAATACAGGGTCGGTTTTGAGCTATGGCTACACCTTC | CASSNTGSVLSYGYTF
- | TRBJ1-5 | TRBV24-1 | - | TGTGCCACCAGTGCAGGGGCCAATCAGCCCCAGCATTTT | CATSAGANQPQHF
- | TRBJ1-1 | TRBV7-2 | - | TGTGCCAGCACCCTGGGGGGTCACACTGAAGCTTTCTTT | CASTLGGHTEAFF
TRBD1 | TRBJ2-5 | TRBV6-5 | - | TGTGCCAGCAGTACCGACAGGGGGCGCCAAGAGACCCAGTACTTC | CASSTDRGRQETQYF
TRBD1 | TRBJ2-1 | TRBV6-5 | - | TGTGCCAGCAGTTACTCGGGGACAGGGAAGTTCTTC | CASSYSGTGKFF
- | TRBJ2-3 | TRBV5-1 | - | TGCGCCAGCAGCTTGAACCCCGGGACCAGAGGGGAGGGCACAGATACGCAGTATTTT | CASSLNPGTRGEGTDTQYF
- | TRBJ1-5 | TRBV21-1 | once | TGTGCCAGCAGCCCGACAGATTATAGCAATCAGCCCCAGCATTTT | CASSPTDYSNQPQHF
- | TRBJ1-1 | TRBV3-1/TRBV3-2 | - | TGTGCCAGCAGCCTGCAGCCAGGGGCCACTGAAGCTTTCTTT | CASSLQPGATEAFF
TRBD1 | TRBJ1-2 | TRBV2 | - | TGTGCCAGCAGTGTTGGACAGGCCTCTTGGTATGGCTACACCTTC | CASSVGQASWYGYTF
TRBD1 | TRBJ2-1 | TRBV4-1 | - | TGCGCCAGCAGCCAACAGACAGGGGCCTACAATGAGCAGTTCTTC | CASSQQTGAYNEQFF
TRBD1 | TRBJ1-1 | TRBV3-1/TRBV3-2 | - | TGTGCCAGCAGCCAAGAACAGGGGGCCGGCACTGAAGCTTTCTTT | CASSQEQGAGTEAFF
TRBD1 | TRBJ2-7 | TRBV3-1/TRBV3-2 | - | TGTGCCAGCAGCCCGGCGACAGGGCAATACGAGCAGTACTTC | CASSPATGQYEQYF
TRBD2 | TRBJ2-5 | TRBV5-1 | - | TGCGCCAGCAGCCTGACGATTGGGGGAGGGCCAAAGACCCAGTACTTC | CASSLTIGGGPKTQYF
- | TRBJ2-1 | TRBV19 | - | TGTGCCAGTAACCCAGATCAGGAAACCAATGAGCAGTTCTTC | CASNPDQETNEQFF
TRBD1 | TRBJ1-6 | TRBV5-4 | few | TGTGCCAGCAGCTTGGGAACAGGGGGTAATTCACCCCTCCACTTT | CASSLGTGGNSPLHF
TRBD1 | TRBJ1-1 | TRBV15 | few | TGTGCCACCAGCACCACAAAGACAGGGCTTTCATACCGGAACACTGAAGCTTTCTTT | CATSTTKTGLSYRNTEAFF